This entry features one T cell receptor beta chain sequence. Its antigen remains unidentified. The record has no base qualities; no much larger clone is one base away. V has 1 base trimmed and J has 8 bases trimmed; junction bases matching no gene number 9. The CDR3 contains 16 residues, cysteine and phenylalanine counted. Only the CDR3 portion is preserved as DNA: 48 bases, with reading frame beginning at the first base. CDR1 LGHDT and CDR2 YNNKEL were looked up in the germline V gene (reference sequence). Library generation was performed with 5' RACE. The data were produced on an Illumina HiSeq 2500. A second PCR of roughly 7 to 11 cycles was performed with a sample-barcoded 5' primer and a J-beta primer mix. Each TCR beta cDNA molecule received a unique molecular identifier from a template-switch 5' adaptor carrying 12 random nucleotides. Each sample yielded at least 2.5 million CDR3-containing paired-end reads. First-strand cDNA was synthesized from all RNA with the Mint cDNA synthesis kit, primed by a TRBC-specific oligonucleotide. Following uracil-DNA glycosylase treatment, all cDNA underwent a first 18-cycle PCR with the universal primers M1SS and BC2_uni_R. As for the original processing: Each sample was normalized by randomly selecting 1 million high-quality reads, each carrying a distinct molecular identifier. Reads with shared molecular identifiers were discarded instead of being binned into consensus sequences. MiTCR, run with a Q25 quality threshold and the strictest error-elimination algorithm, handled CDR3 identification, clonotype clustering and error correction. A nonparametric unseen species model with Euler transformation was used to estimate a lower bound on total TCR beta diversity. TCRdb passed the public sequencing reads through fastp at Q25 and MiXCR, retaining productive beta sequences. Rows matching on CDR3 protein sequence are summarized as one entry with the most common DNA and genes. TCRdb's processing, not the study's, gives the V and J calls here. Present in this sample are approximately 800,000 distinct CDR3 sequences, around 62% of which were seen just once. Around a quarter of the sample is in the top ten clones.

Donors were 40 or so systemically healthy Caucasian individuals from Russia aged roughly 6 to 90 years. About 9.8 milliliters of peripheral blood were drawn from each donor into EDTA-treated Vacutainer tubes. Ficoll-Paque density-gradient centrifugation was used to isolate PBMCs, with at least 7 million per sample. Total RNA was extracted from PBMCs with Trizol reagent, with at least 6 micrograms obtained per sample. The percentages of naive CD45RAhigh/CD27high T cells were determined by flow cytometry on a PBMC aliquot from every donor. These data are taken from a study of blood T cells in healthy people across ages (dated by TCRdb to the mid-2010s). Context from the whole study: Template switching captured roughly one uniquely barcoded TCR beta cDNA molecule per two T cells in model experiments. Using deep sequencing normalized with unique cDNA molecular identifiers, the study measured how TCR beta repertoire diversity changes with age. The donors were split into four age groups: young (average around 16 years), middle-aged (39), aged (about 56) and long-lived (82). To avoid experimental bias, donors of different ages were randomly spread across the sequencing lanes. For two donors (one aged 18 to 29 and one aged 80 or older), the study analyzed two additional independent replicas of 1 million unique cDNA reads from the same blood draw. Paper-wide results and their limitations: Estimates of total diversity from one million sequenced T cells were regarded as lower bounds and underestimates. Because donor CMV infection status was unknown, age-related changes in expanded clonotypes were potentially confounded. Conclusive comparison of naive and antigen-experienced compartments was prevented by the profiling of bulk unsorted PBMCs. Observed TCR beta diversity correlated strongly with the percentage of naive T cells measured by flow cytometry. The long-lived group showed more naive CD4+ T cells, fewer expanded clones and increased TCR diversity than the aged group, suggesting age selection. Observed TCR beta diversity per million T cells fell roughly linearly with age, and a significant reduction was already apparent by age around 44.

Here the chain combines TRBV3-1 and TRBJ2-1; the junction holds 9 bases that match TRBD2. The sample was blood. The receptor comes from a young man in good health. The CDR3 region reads CASSQGSGGRSHEQFF. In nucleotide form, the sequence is TGTGCCAGCAGCCAAGGTAGCGGGGGCCGTTCCCATGAGCAGTTCTTC.